The 19 T cell receptor beta chains below were found in one sample sequenced in a study of blood T cell repertoires in COVID-19. The repertoire was sequenced with immunoSEQ multiplex PCR; TCRdb's copy has only in-frame clones and lacks some. The sample records tens of thousands of clones, over 70% being singletons. Sample: peripheral blood. These receptors were taken from a human donor with active COVID-19. The donor label of this sample is uncertain.

The CDR3 coding sequence is TGTGCCAGCAGCCCGCTTCGGAGAACAAGCCAAAATGAGCAGTTCTTC. This translates into CASSPLRRTSQNEQFF. The chain couples TRBV5-5 to TRBJ2-1; D gene uncertain. The V end lost 4 bases, the J end lost 7 bases, and 21 bases lay between the germline ends. The CDR3 sequence is 16 residues long. The germline gives CDR1 SGHKS, CDR2 YYEKEE (reference sequence).

The rearrangement joins TRBV19 to TRBJ2-6, with 7 bases matching TRBD1. The germline V gene encodes CDR1 LNHDA and CDR2 SQIVND (reference sequence). Unmatched junction bases numbered 14, after V lost 5 bases and J lost 4 bases. There are 18 residues in the CDR3. The CDR3 loop reads CASSDPGQPLSGANVLTF. CDR3 DNA: TGTGCCAGTAGTGATCCGGGACAGCCCCTCTCGGGGGCCAACGTCCTGACTTTC.

The rearrangement links TRBV2 to TRBJ2-7; TRBD1 might be the D (5 bases). The CDR3 loop spans 12 amino acids. Germline CDR1 is SNHLY and CDR2 is FYNNEI. Trimming took off 6 bases at V and 6 bases at J, with 12 bases between the two ends. CDR3: CASSTLRGEQYF. The CDR3 region has the DNA TGTGCCAGCAGCACCTTAAGGGGCGAGCAGTACTTC. Supplemented by reference TRBV2 and TRBJ2-7, the full variable domain reads EPEVTQTPSHQVTQMGQEVILRCVPISNHLYFYWYRQILGQKVEFLVSFYNNEISEKSEIFDDQFSVERPDGSNFTLKIRSTKLEDSAMYFCASSTLRGEQYFGPGTRLTVT.

The sample holds a few counts of this clone. The chain recombines TRBV6-6 with TRBJ1-6; D is unclear. The V gene lost 1 base and the J gene lost 8 bases, with 9 bases spanning the gap. The CDR3 has 14 amino acids. Per germline, CDR1 MNHNY and CDR2 SVGAGI (reference sequence). The CDR3 DNA is TGTGCCAGCAGTTACTTCCACGTAGATTCACCCCTCCACTTT. It translates to CASSYFHVDSPLHF.

The chain carries TRBV5-4 and TRBJ2-5, with 9 bases that match TRBD2. Germline V gene data show CDR1 as SGHNT and CDR2 as YYREEE (reference sequence). J was trimmed by 3 bases and V by 5 bases; bases with no gene match: 5. The CDR3 totals 14 residues. This CDR3 is CASSGAGGEETQYF. CDR3 sequence (DNA): TGTGCCAGCAGTGGGGCGGGAGGGGAAGAGACCCAGTACTTC.

This chain joins TRBV28 and TRBJ1-2; D is undetermined. V shed 5 bases and J shed 8 bases, with 9 bases lying between them. Germline CDR1 is MDHEN and CDR2 is SYDVKM. The CDR3 runs to 11 residues. The CDR3 nucleotides read TGTGCCAGCAGTGCCTTCGGGGGCTACACCTTC. It yields the protein CASSAFGGYTF.

CDR3 loop: CASSAQAAGEQFF. Written as DNA, the CDR3 is TGTGCCAGCAGTGCCCAGGCAGCCGGTGAGCAGTTCTTC. The rearrangement links TRBV12-3 or TRBV12-4 to TRBJ2-1; no definite D call. This CDR3 has 13 amino acids. V lost 5 bases to trimming and J lost 9 bases, with 14 bases between them.

The V and J genes are TRBV6-5 and TRBJ1-1; tentatively, D is TRBD1 (6 bases). From germline, CDR1 is MNHEY and CDR2 SVGAGI. This CDR3 contains 13 residues. The germline V and J ends were trimmed by 7 bases and 1 base, with 10 bases remaining between them. The CDR3 loop is CASTLDRNTEAFF. CDR3 DNA sequence: TGTGCCAGCACCTTGGACAGGAACACTGAAGCTTTCTTT.

The chain couples TRBV21-1 to TRBJ2-1; the table calls TRBD1, which could not be checked here. TRBV21-1 is a documented pseudogene. The CDR3 extends over 14 amino acids. CDR3 amino acids: CASSASCNNNEQFF. The CDR3 nucleotides read TGTGCCAGCAGCGCCTCATGCAACAACAATGAGCAGTTCTTC.

This clone appeared a few times. V is TRBV5-6 and J is TRBJ2-3; perhaps TRBD2 as D (6 bases). Germline V CDR1 and CDR2: SGHDT, YYEEEE. This CDR3 has 15 residues. Trimming took off 2 bases at V and 4 bases at J, with 14 bases between the two ends. CDR3: CASSFSSWGADTQYF. The CDR3 DNA follows: TGTGCCAGCAGCTTTTCCTCGTGGGGGGCAGATACGCAGTATTTT.

The chain recombines TRBV14 with TRBJ1-3, with 11 bases lining up with TRBD1. Trimming at V came to 1 base and at J to 1 base, leaving 3 bases not matched to a gene. This CDR3 has 17 residues. In germline, CDR1 is SGHDN, CDR2 FVKESK. The CDR3 here is CASSQGGQGASGNTIYF. The CDR3 region has the DNA TGTGCCAGCAGCCAAGGAGGACAGGGGGCGTCTGGAAACACCATATATTTT.

This rearrangement joins TRBV10-3 to TRBJ2-1, with D tentatively TRBD2 (5 bases). There are 12 residues in the CDR3. Trimming stripped 10 bases from V and 0 bases from J, with 7 bases between. CDR1 and CDR2 (germline): ENHRY, SYGVKD. CDR3 residues: CATEGSYNEQFF. The CDR3 nucleotides read TGTGCCACCGAGGGCTCCTACAATGAGCAGTTCTTC.

This clone is deemed medium-sized. The chain is built from TRBV27 and TRBJ2-1, with 8 bases that match TRBD2. CDR3 length: 19 residues. V shed 4 bases, J shed 3 bases, and the junction held 17 bases outside the gene matches. Germline V gene sequence: CDR1 MNHEY, CDR2 SMNVEV (reference sequence). CDR3 amino acids: CASSSPAGDNGALYNEQFF. The CDR3 DNA sequence: TGTGCCAGCAGTTCACCAGCGGGAGACAACGGGGCGCTCTACAATGAGCAGTTCTTC.

This chain uses TRBV19 with TRBJ1-2; D gene ambiguous. The germline V gene encodes CDR1 LNHDA and CDR2 SQIVND (reference sequence). Trimming stripped 0 bases from V and 4 bases from J, with 9 bases between. The CDR3 has 14 amino acids. This CDR3 reads CASSIEPRIYGYTF. The CDR3 DNA reads as TGTGCCAGTAGTATAGAACCGCGAATCTATGGCTACACCTTC.

The CDR3 DNA reads as TGTGCCTGGAAAGGACAGGGTGGGGCTCAGCCCCAGCATTTT. Residues: CAWKGQGGAQPQHF. This chain connects TRBV30 to TRBJ1-5, with 8 positions matching TRBD1. Germline V gene data show CDR1 as GTSNPN and CDR2 as SVGIG (reference sequence). The CDR3 consists of 14 residues. The V and J ends lost 4 bases and 6 bases, in that order; junction bases with no gene match: 8.

The chain recombines TRBV7-2 with TRBJ2-3; 14 bases are a match to TRBD2. The CDR3 totals 16 residues. V dropped 4 bases and J dropped 4; count of bases not matched to a gene: 4. Germline V gene sequence: CDR1 SGHTA, CDR2 FQGNSA. The CDR3 is CASSWRLAGGSDTQYF. The CDR3 DNA reads TGTGCCAGCAGCTGGAGACTAGCGGGAGGGTCAGATACGCAGTATTTT.

This clone was found a few times. The chain recombines TRBV2 with TRBJ2-7, with 9 positions matching TRBD1. The CDR3 totals 14 residues. After removal of 5 bases from V and 4 bases from J, the junction contained 6 bases not matched to a gene. Germline V gene sequence: CDR1 SNHLY, CDR2 FYNNEI. The CDR3 protein is CASSTGTGIYEQYF. The CDR3 region has the DNA TGTGCCAGCAGTACCGGGACAGGGATTTACGAGCAGTACTTC.

This chain links TRBV18 with TRBJ1-2; D might be TRBD1 (6 bases). Trimming shortened V by 1 base and J by 3 bases, and 6 bases separated the two germline ends. The CDR3 runs 13 residues. Germline lookup yields CDR1 KGHSH and CDR2 LQKENI. The CDR3 here is CASSPRQDYGYTF. CDR3 nucleotides: TGTGCCAGCTCACCACGACAGGACTATGGCTACACCTTC.

This chain links TRBV28 with TRBJ1-2; D is ambiguous. The CDR3 has 11 amino acids. The ends were cut back, 3 bases at V and 7 bases at J, with 6 bases in the middle. From germline, CDR1 is MDHEN and CDR2 SYDVKM. CDR3 bases: TGTGCCAGCAGTTTTTCCATTGGCTACACCTTC. It codes for CASSFSIGYTF.